This TCR beta chain was recorded in a study of OX40 agonist ivuxolimab in advanced cancers. Study overall: Intravenous ivuxolimab was administered to patients every 2 weeks at 0.01 to 10 mg/kg.

V gave up 6 bases and J gave up 13 bases; unmatched junction bases: 4. Looked up from germline, CDR1 is MDHEN and CDR2 is SYDVKM. CDR3 length equals 11 residues. Using immunoSEQ multiplex PCR, the repertoire was profiled, and TCRdb retains in-frame clones only, with some absent. The sample holds under 200,000 clones, 85% to 95% seen once. The study, taken as a whole, reports: Antigen targets of the expanded peripheral T cells went undetermined. It was also the case that some nonresponders had low normalized T-cell clonal expansion. CD8+ T cells were the subset that, on average, had more expanded clones than CD4+.

As to this clone: Its cognate antigen is unknown.

The rearrangement links TRBV28 to TRBJ2-4; 9 bases are a match to TRBD2. Source: CD4+ or CD8+ T cells sorted from blood, taken in a trial of the OX40 agonist ivuxolimab. This clonotype was sampled from an adult with an advanced solid tumor such as melanoma, head and neck, liver or kidney cancer. As DNA, the CDR3 is TGTGCCAGCAGAACGACTAGCGGACAGTACTTC. Protein sequence: CASRTTSGQYF.